The clone carrying this TCR beta chain turned up a few times. Antigen specificity is unknown. Other nucleotide sequences in the sample specify the same CDR3. These data belong to a study of OX40 agonist ivuxolimab in advanced cancers. At the level of the study: The patients' treatment was ivuxolimab, an agonistic anti-OX40 (CD134) antibody. Prior anti-PD-1, anti-PD-L1 or anti-CTLA-4 therapy did not bar entry, and approximately 40% had some. General study findings and limits: The specificity for antigen of the expanded peripheral T cells was not determined. The study observed clonal expansion of CD4+ and CD8+ blood T cells by week 6 at 0.1 to 3.0 mg/kg.

Assay used: immunoSEQ multiplex PCR; TCRdb lists only in-frame clones, some missing. This sample has 70,000 or so clones, with roughly nine tenths found just once. The receptor's source is an adult with an advanced solid tumor such as melanoma, head and neck, liver or kidney cancer. The sequences come from CD4+ or CD8+ T cells sorted from blood, collected in a trial of the OX40 agonist ivuxolimab.

The CDR3, as DNA: TGTGCCAGCAGCTCCAGCTCCTACAATGAGCAGTTCTTC. This codes for CASSSSSYNEQFF. The gene calls are TRBV6-4 and TRBJ2-1, with D hard to call. Trimming stripped 6 bases from V and 0 bases from J, with 6 bases between. Germline assignment: CDR1 MRHNA and CDR2 SNTAGT. The CDR3 covers 13 residues.